Listed below are T cell receptor beta chains from one sample, sequenced in a study of blood T cell repertoires in COVID-19. Clones were read by immunoSEQ multiplex PCR, and TCRdb kept only the in-frame ones, dropping some. The sample records about 280,000 clones, more than 70% being singletons. The sample comprised PBMCs or T cells enriched from blood (not recorded which). These receptors all come from a woman aged 55-75 years in a cohort exposed to, infected with or recovered from COVID-19 (not recorded which). Both conserved end residues are part of each CDR3. A D gene is named only where the DNA matches it firmly. Clone size is shown for a subset of rows, as once, few, many or a class of expanded clone.

CDR3 DNA | CDR3 protein | D gene | J gene | V gene | clone size
TGTGCCAGCAGCTTAATGCGGGAACTGGTAGAGACCCAGTACTTC | CASSLMRELVETQYF | NA | TRBJ2-5 | TRBV7-6 | NA
TGTGCCAGTAGTATTGGTAGGAGGTCCAATGAGCAGTTCTTC | CASSIGRRSNEQFF | NA | TRBJ2-1 | TRBV19 | NA
TGTGCCAGTAGTATTGTCAACCAAGAGACCCAGTACTTC | CASSIVNQETQYF | NA | TRBJ2-5 | TRBV19 | NA
TGTGCCTGGAGATACAGACCGCCTACTCCGAATGAAAAACTGTTTTTT | CAWRYRPPTPNEKLFF | NA | TRBJ1-4 | TRBV30 | NA
TGTGCCAGCAGTTTGCCAGGGTTCGGGCAGTACTTC | CASSLPGFGQYF | NA | TRBJ2-7 | TRBV28 | NA
TGTGCCAGCAGTTTAGGGCTGTTGGAAGCTTTCTTT | CASSLGLLEAFF | NA | TRBJ1-1 | TRBV28 | NA
TGTGCCAGCAGCCCATACCAAAGGACAGGGGGTTTACACGAGCAGTACTTC | CASSPYQRTGGLHEQYF | TRBD1 | TRBJ2-7 | TRBV9 | once
TGTGCCAGCAGTTTAAGCGGCAGGGGGCGCTTAGATACGCAGTATTTT | CASSLSGRGRLDTQYF | TRBD1 | TRBJ2-3 | TRBV28 | NA
TGTGCCAGCAGCTTTACTACAGGGGGCTCCTATAATTCACCCCTCCACTTT | CASSFTTGGSYNSPLHF | TRBD1 | TRBJ1-6 | TRBV7-2 | NA
TGCAGTGCTCCGGAAGGGGTCGAGTACCACTTT | CSAPEGVEYHF | NA | TRBJ1-6 | TRBV20-1 | once
TGTGCCACCAGTGATGCGGGACGTACCCTCGGCACAGATACGCAGTATTTT | CATSDAGRTLGTDTQYF | NA | TRBJ2-3 | TRBV24-1 | once
TGTGCCAGCTCACCAACTAGCCTGACCTCCTACGAGCAGTACTTC | CASSPTSLTSYEQYF | NA | TRBJ2-7 | TRBV18 | once
TGTGCCCGATTGACTAGCGGCAGAGACTCCTACGAGCAGTACTTC | CARLTSGRDSYEQYF | TRBD2 | TRBJ2-7 | TRBV27 | NA
TGTGCCAGCAGCTTGGCTGGCGCTAGCGGTCCTGAGCAGTTCTTC | CASSLAGASGPEQFF | TRBD2 | TRBJ2-1 | TRBV5-4 | NA
TGTGCCATCAGTAGTAGTCGGCCAGGGAACACCGGGGAGCTGTTTTTT | CAISSSRPGNTGELFF | NA | TRBJ2-2 | TRBV10-3 | NA
TGCGCCAGCAGCTTAGCCGGGACAGGGGGCTGGAATTCACCCCTCCACTTT | CASSLAGTGGWNSPLHF | TRBD1 | TRBJ1-6 | TRBV5-1 | once
TGTGCCAGCAGTTTAATCGGTGGGGGCGGGGATACGCAGTATTTT | CASSLIGGGGDTQYF | NA | TRBJ2-3 | TRBV27 | few
TGTGCCAGCAGTCCTCCGCTGGGGAGCGGGAGAGGAAATGAGCAGTTCTTC | CASSPPLGSGRGNEQFF | TRBD2 | TRBJ2-1 | TRBV28 | NA
TGTGCCAGCAGTTACGGGGGGAGCACAGATACGCAGTATTTT | CASSYGGSTDTQYF | NA | TRBJ2-3 | TRBV6-5 | NA
TGTGCCAGCACCCCCGAAGGGACAGCGCCCTACGAGCAGTACTTC | CASTPEGTAPYEQYF | TRBD1 | TRBJ2-7 | TRBV28 | NA
TGTGCCAGCAGGCGGGGCGGAACCCAAGAGACCCAGTACTTC | CASRRGGTQETQYF | NA | TRBJ2-5 | TRBV2 | NA
TGCGCCAGCAGCCAGGGACTAGTGAACACCGGGGAGCTGTTTTTT | CASSQGLVNTGELFF | TRBD2 | TRBJ2-2 | TRBV4-1 | NA
TGCGCCAGCAGCACACAGGGCCCCCCCTACGAGCAGTACTTC | CASSTQGPPYEQYF | NA | TRBJ2-7 | TRBV5-1 | NA